The rows below give T cell receptor beta chains drawn from one sample of a study of T-cell reconstitution after alpha-beta-depleted transplantation in children. TCRdb re-called the PCR reads with MiXCR, one entry per CDR3 protein. The table shows hundreds of thousands of distinct CDR3 sequences, with more than 8% occurring only once. Here the sequenced sample was PBMCs from the stem cell graft donor, taken from the stem cell graft. The receptors were sampled from a human donor who donated a stem cell graft to a child with SCID. Each CDR3 is given without its conserved first and last residue.

>TRBJ2-7|TRBV5-1
ASSPAKAGGPNNEQY
>TRBJ2-3|TRBV5-1
ASMTGSGTDTQY
>TRBJ2-5|TRBV27
ASSRPGIQETQY
>TRBJ2-7|TRBV5-1
ASSSLDGAQY
>TRBJ2-6|TRBV7-8
ASALPGANVLT
>TRBJ2-1|TRBV12-3/TRBV12-4
ASSWTDYNEQF
>TRBJ1-3|TRBV4-1
ASSQETTQGAGNTIY
>TRBJ2-3|TRBV10-3
AISDVGPGDTQY
>TRBJ2-7|TRBV29-1
SVEEGYEQY
>TRBJ1-5|TRBV7-9
ASSLALGRSYSNQPQH
>TRBJ2-7|TRBV12-3/TRBV12-4
ASSPGQGASEQY
>TRBJ2-7|TRBV18
ASSALGTGYHEQY
>TRBJ2-3|TRBV5-1
ASSLDGTDTQY
>TRBJ2-5|TRBV4-2
ASSQEPQETQY
>TRBJ2-1|TRBV24-1
ATSDTRTGGAYNEQF
>TRBJ2-5|TRBV10-3
AISESAGGQETQY
>TRBJ2-7|TRBV10-3
AISDRQASAEQY
>TRBJ2-7|TRBV29-1
SVEVEDGYEQY
>TRBJ2-1|TRBV10-1
ASRTMGQGIDNEQF
>TRBJ2-3|TRBV12-5
ASTQGGTDTQY
>TRBJ2-1|TRBV11-2
ASSLDLLAGYNEQF
>TRBJ2-7|TRBV29-1
SVEGTVLYEQY
>TRBJ1-2|TRBV25-1
ASSEWTGGNYGYT